These 4 T cell receptor beta chains were sequenced from one sample in a study of blood T cell repertoires in COVID-19. Assay: immunoSEQ multiplex PCR; the TCRdb copy retains only in-frame clones and omits some. The top ten clones hold 4% of a sample with around 300,000 clones, over 75% of them seen once. Material for sequencing was peripheral blood. These receptors came from a woman in her forties or fifties with active or convalescent COVID-19.

The chain joins TRBV7-9 to TRBJ2-7; 14 bases map to TRBD2. Germline V lookup: CDR1 SEHNR, CDR2 FQNEAQ (reference sequence). The V and J ends lost 5 bases and 3 bases, in that order; junction bases with no gene match: 12. CDR3 length: 18 residues. The CDR3, as DNA: TGTGCCAGCAGCCCAACCGGGACTAGCGGGAGTTTTGGCTACGAGCAGTACTTC. This sequence encodes CASSPTGTSGSFGYEQYF.

The CDR3 sequence is CASSLERGRSGYTF. DNA of the CDR3: TGTGCCAGCAGCTTGGAAAGGGGGCGATCGGGCTACACCTTC. The chain links TRBV5-6 to TRBJ1-2; TRBD1 aligns across 7 bases. J gave up 8 bases and V 0 bases, and 7 bases lay outside the gene matches. Germline V CDR1 and CDR2: SGHDT, YYEEEE. This CDR3 has 14 amino acids.

The gene calls are TRBV23-1 and TRBJ2-1; 8 nucleotides align to TRBD1. TRBV23-1 counts as an open reading frame of uncertain function. The CDR3 has 15 residues. The J segment lost 4 bases and the V segment lost 10 bases, leaving 12 bases of the junction unmatched. CDR3 DNA: TGCGCCATAAACAGGGGGACAGTGGGTTACAATGAGCAGTTCTTC. It encodes CAINRGTVGYNEQFF.

This clone was seen a few times. The chain couples TRBV10-3 to TRBJ2-6; D is undetermined. Per germline, CDR1 ENHRY and CDR2 SYGVKD. Trimming stripped 2 bases from V and 0 bases from J, with 2 bases between. CDR3 length: 14 residues. The DNA for the CDR3 is TGTGCCATCAGTGAGCTCTCTGGGGCCAACGTCCTGACTTTC. This translates into CAISELSGANVLTF.